The 7 T cell receptor beta chains below were found in one sample sequenced in a study of cytomegalovirus exposure and HLA in healthy donors. Some clones are missing from TCRdb's copy, which holds only in-frame ones; the method was immunoSEQ multiplex PCR. The sample lists some 120,000 clones, nearly 90% occurring once. Sequenced: PBMCs. The receptors were gathered from a man under 40 in good health and CMV-seronegative.

The J gene is TRBJ2-6, the V gene TRBV7-9; 8 bases agree with TRBD1. V lost 5 bases, J lost 1 base, and 10 bases stayed unmatched. This CDR3 is 18 amino acids long. Germline V CDR1 and CDR2: SEHNR, FQNEAQ (reference sequence). This chain's CDR3 is CASSKGTGYGSGANVLTF. DNA of the CDR3: TGTGCCAGCAGCAAAGGGACAGGTTATGGGTCTGGGGCCAACGTCCTGACTTTC.

V usage is TRBV28 and J usage is TRBJ1-6; no firm D call. V shed 3 bases and J shed 10 bases, with 4 bases lying between them. Germline CDR1 MDHEN, CDR2 SYDVKM. The CDR3 has 11 amino acids. This CDR3 reads CASSFESPLHF. The CDR3 DNA reads TGTGCCAGCAGTTTTGAGTCACCCCTCCACTTT.

The gene calls are TRBV7-6 and TRBJ2-7; D unresolved. The germline V and J ends were trimmed by 5 bases and 3 bases, with 17 bases remaining between them. CDR3 length equals 15 residues. Germline CDR1 is SGHVS and CDR2 is FNYEAQ. CDR3 sequence (DNA): TGTGCCAGCAGCCCCTACCCCCTCCCCGGCTACGAGCAGTACTTC. As protein: CASSPYPLPGYEQYF.

This clone was counted a single time. The chain recombines TRBV7-2 with TRBJ1-1; D might be TRBD1 (5 bases). The germline V and J ends were trimmed by 5 bases and 5 bases, with 18 bases remaining between them. CDR1 SGHTA and CDR2 FQGNSA come from the germline V gene. The CDR3 extends over 15 amino acids. DNA of the CDR3: TGTGCCAGCAGCCTCTCCCTGGGGGGAGGAACTGAAGCTTTCTTT. Its translation: CASSLSLGGGTEAFF.

This clone was seen only a few times. This chain uses TRBV10-2 with TRBJ1-2; 7 bases fit TRBD1. The CDR3 runs to 15 residues. Unmatched junction bases numbered 14, after V lost 10 bases and J lost 3 bases. CDR1 WSHSY and CDR2 SAAADI come from the germline V gene. This CDR3 reads CATRGGRIRDYGYTF. The CDR3 DNA reads as TGCGCCACCAGGGGGGGGCGAATTCGAGACTATGGCTACACCTTC.

The V and J genes are TRBV11-2 and TRBJ2-3; 8 bases map to TRBD1. This CDR3 comprises 14 residues. The V segment lost 0 bases and the J segment 6 bases; nucleotides outside the gene matches: 2. The V gene's germline CDR1 is SGHAT and CDR2 FQNNGV. The CDR3 here is CASSLDRGLDTQYF. In DNA form, the CDR3 reads TGTGCCAGCAGCTTAGACAGGGGGCTTGATACGCAGTATTTT. Supplemented by reference TRBV11-2 and TRBJ2-3, the full variable domain reads EAGVAQSPRYKIIEKRQSVAFWCNPISGHATLYWYQQILGQGPKLLIQFQNNGVVDDSQLPKDRFSAERLKGVDSTLKIQPAKLEDSAVYLCASSLDRGLDTQYFGPGTRLTVL.

The V call is TRBV5-5, the J call TRBJ1-5; the D gene is possibly TRBD1 (6 bases). In germline, CDR1 is SGHKS, CDR2 YYEKEE (reference sequence). Trimming shortened V by 4 bases and J by 0 bases, and 14 bases separated the two germline ends. The CDR3 runs to 16 residues. The CDR3, as DNA: TGTGCCAGCAGCGGGACCCAGGGGTATAGCAATCAGCCCCAGCATTTT. The encoded protein is CASSGTQGYSNQPQHF.